Shown below are 18 T cell receptor delta chains from a single sample sequenced in a study of γδ T cells in repeated Plasmodium falciparum infection. Gammadelta T cells were flow-sorted from PBMC into Vgamma9/Vdelta2+ and Vdelta2-negative populations for bulk analysis. TCRdb called clones anew from the multiplex PCR reads with CATT. The table has around 89,000 delta-chain clones, about 1.5% seen once; the top ten hold around 8.1%. The sample consisted of gamma-delta T cells from blood. Source of these receptors: a pool of human donors (malaria-infected and uninfected, not separated).

The sample holds a few counts of this clone. The protein held in TCRdb is that of a much larger clone and does not match this DNA's translation at residue 19, likely because of a read error; the protein shown is translated from the DNA. This rearrangement joins TRDV1 to TRDJ1; no clear D gene. CDR3 length equals 20 residues. Germline V gene lookup returns CDR1 TSWWSYY and CDR2 QGS. CDR3 sequence: CALGEPREWLRVLYTDKLTF. For the CDR3, the DNA is TGTGCTCTTGGGGAACCACGGGAGTGGCTAAGGGTTTTGTACACCGATAAACTCACCTTT.

This clone has ten or more counts. The chain uses TRDV1 and TRDJ1; 9 nucleotides agree with TRDD2. The germline gives CDR1 TSWWSYY, CDR2 QGS. V gave up 3 bases and J gave up 3 bases; unmatched junction bases: 2. The CDR3 consists of 14 residues. The DNA of the CDR3 is TGTGCTCTTGGGGATGCCTTCCTACCCGATAAACTCATCTTT. This translates into CALGDAFLPDKLIF.

In this sample, this clone turned up many times. A far larger clone differs by one base, so this is likely a read error. This CDR3 is also generated by other DNA sequences in the sample. The chain is built from TRDV2 and TRDJ1; no reliable D call. The CDR3 runs to 14 residues. Germline V lookup: CDR1 GEAIGNYY, CDR2 EKD. In DNA form, the CDR3 reads TGTGCCTGCGACACCGCAGGGCGGAGGGATAAACTCATCTTT. As protein: CACDTAGRRDKLIF.

This clone was counted a few times. This DNA translates differently at residue 9 from the TCRdb protein, which is that of a much larger clone; a read error is likely, and the protein shown is the DNA's own translation. V usage is TRDV3 and J usage is TRDJ1; a weak D match, TRDD3 (6 bases). TCRdb records no J gene; here it was assigned by comparing the DNA to germline. The germline V gene encodes CDR1 TVYSNPD and CDR2 GDNSRS (reference sequence). The V end lost 5 bases, the J end lost 5 bases, and 27 bases lay between the germline ends. The CDR3 is made up of 16 amino acids. CDR3 DNA: TGTGCCGTTTTTGGACTTCGGGGGGAAACCCTTGATAAACTCATCTTT. Encoded protein: CAVFGLRGETLDKLIF.

This clone was seen more than once but under ten times. The protein that TCRdb holds for this DNA derives from a much larger clone and differs from the translated DNA at residue 5, which likely indicates a read error; the protein shown here is translated from the DNA. CDR3 nucleotide sequence: TGTGCCTGTGACGCCGCTGGGGGATTTTACACCGATAAACTCATCTTT. Translated, it gives CACDAAGGFYTDKLIF. The chain employs TRDV2 and TRDJ1, with 9 bases that match TRDD3. The J gene is absent in TCRdb and was assigned here via DNA matching to germline. Germline lookup yields CDR1 GEAIGNYY and CDR2 EKD. V shed 3 bases and J 0 bases; nucleotides not matched to a gene: 7. The CDR3 contains 16 residues.

Concerning this clone itself: TCRdb has a much larger clone's protein, which differs at residue 12 from the translation of this DNA, likely because of a read error; what is shown is the protein translated from the DNA. The J gene is TRDJ1, the V gene TRDV1; 9 nucleotides match TRDD2. Trimming cost V 0 bases and J 0 bases; bases outside gene matches: 20. Germline V gene data show CDR1 as TSWWSYY and CDR2 as QGS. The CDR3 runs 22 residues. This chain's CDR3 is CALGELATLPTAGGVYTDKLIF. CDR3 DNA sequence: TGTGCTCTTGGGGAACTAGCAACCCTTCCTACTGCTGGGGGTGTGTACACCGATAAACTCATCTTT.

In this sample, this clone turned up a few times. A read error is likely here: a far larger clone is one base away. Distinct nucleotide sequences in the sample also encode this CDR3. No call exists for the J gene, whereas the V gene is TRDV2; the table's D call, TRDD3, has no DNA check behind it. The CDR3 has 17 residues. CDR1 and CDR2 from the germline V gene are GEAIGNYY and EKD. The CDR3 DNA reads as TGTGCCTGTGACACGATACTGTCGGGCCCCGCTAGAGCACAGCTCTTCTTT. Its translation is CACDTILSGPARAQLFF.

In the case of this clone: TCRdb attributes to this sequence the protein of a much larger clone, which differs from the DNA translation at residue 9; a read error is likely, and the protein displayed is translated from the DNA. The V gene is TRDV1, the J gene TRDJ1; 9 bases map to TRDD3. TCRdb leaves out the J gene; it was filled in here by matching the DNA to germline. Germline V gene sequence: CDR1 TSWWSYY, CDR2 QGS. This CDR3 region has 16 residues. V was pared by 0 bases and J by 4 bases, with 6 bases of the junction left unmatched. CDR3 nucleotide sequence: TGTGCTCTTGGGGAACTAGGACACTGGGGGAGCGATAAACTCATCTTT. This translates into CALGELGHWGSDKLIF.

The sample holds a few counts of this clone. TCRdb shows a much larger clone's protein in place of this DNA's translation, and the two differ at residue 7, likely through a read error; the protein shown is translated from the DNA. The chain combines TRDV1 with TRDJ1; TRDD3 aligns across 12 bases. The germline V gene has CDR1 TSWWSYY and CDR2 QGS. This CDR3 region has 19 residues. The J segment lost 3 bases and the V segment lost 3 bases, leaving 14 bases of the junction unmatched. CDR3 sequence: CALGDVSYWGIPTPDKLIF. CDR3 DNA sequence: TGTGCTCTTGGGGACGTGAGCTACTGGGGGATACCCACCCCCGATAAACTCATCTTT.

This clone was observed a few times. The TCRdb protein comes from a much larger clone and disagrees with this DNA's translation at residue 19, likely due to a read error; the protein given here is derived from the DNA. The chain uses TRDV1 and TRDJ1, with 7 bases lining up with TRDD3. The J gene was missing in TCRdb and was found by matching the end of the DNA to germline. Germline CDR1 is TSWWSYY and CDR2 is QGS. The CDR3 sequence is 22 residues long. CDR3 bases: TGTGCTCTTGGGGCCCATAAAACTTCCCTACGTACTGGGGCAAGGGGCACCGATAGACTCATCTTT. It is translated as CALGAHKTSLRTGARGTDRLIF.

This clone was detected only a few times. The TCRdb protein, from a much larger clone, departs from this DNA's translation at residue 4, likely by read error; the protein shown derives from the DNA. The chain links TRDV2 to TRDJ1, with a tentative D call TRDD3 (5 bases). The J gene, absent from TCRdb, was called here by matching the DNA to germline. V was shortened by 4 bases and J by 0 bases, with 14 bases between the two germline ends. Germline CDR1 reads GEAIGNYY; CDR2 reads EKD. This CDR3 contains 15 residues. CDR3 sequence reads: CACEQWGLYTDKLIF. In DNA, the CDR3 is TGTGCCTGTGAACAGTGGGGCCTTTACACCGATAAACTCATCTTT.

This clone was seen at least ten times. TCRdb has a much larger clone's protein, which differs at residue 3 from the translation of this DNA, likely because of a read error; what is shown is the protein translated from the DNA. This chain connects TRDV2 to TRDJ1; TRDD3 aligns across 7 bases. There are 19 residues in the CDR3. Per the germline V gene, CDR1 is GEAIGNYY and CDR2 is EKD. CDR3 region: CAYDTLRGGHPFEPDKLIF. DNA of the CDR3: TGTGCCTATGACACATTGCGTGGGGGACACCCTTTCGAGCCCGATAAACTCATCTTT.

On this clone: Translating this DNA gives a protein that differs at residue 6 from the TCRdb one, which belongs to a much larger clone; a read error is likely, and the protein shown is this translation. The rearrangement links TRDV2 to TRDJ1; D is unclear. TCRdb carries no J gene annotation; the J gene was assigned here by matching the DNA with germline. Germline CDR1 and CDR2: GEAIGNYY and EKD. This CDR3 contains 15 residues. Trimming cost V 1 base and J 1 base, with 12 bases left between them. CDR3: CACDTMLGITDKLIF. DNA of the CDR3: TGTGCCTGTGACACGATGCTTGGAATCACCGATAAACTCATCTTT.

This clone was observed many times. V and J are TRDV1 and TRDJ1; 11 bases map to TRDD3. Here the J gene came from matching the DNA to germline, since TCRdb omits it. The CDR3 has 20 residues. J lost 0 bases, V lost 4 bases, and 16 bases had no gene match. Germline V gene data show CDR1 as TSWWSYY and CDR2 as QGS. CDR3 in DNA: TGTGCTCTTGGGGGCTCTGATTTATGGGGGATACGCCCCCACACCGATAAACTCATCTTT. This gives the protein CALGGSDLWGIRPHTDKLIF.

This clone was counted between two and nine times. TCRdb has a much larger clone's protein, which differs at residue 15 from the translation of this DNA, likely because of a read error; what is shown is the protein translated from the DNA. A V gene of TRDV2 was called, but no J gene was assigned; no DNA check was done on the table's D call, TRDD3. The germline V gene encodes CDR1 GEAIGNYY and CDR2 EKD. The CDR3 loop spans 17 amino acids. The CDR3 is CACDLLAGGPYTDKHIF. The CDR3 DNA sequence: TGTGCCTGTGACCTTCTCGCTGGGGGCCCGTACACCGATAAACACATCTTT.

On this clone: A far larger clone is off by one base, so a read error is likely. The same CDR3 also results from other DNA sequences found in this sample. The rearrangement joins TRDV2 to TRDJ1; 11 bases align to TRDD3. The J gene, absent from TCRdb, was called here by matching the DNA to germline. The germline V gene has CDR1 GEAIGNYY and CDR2 EKD. With V trimmed by 0 bases and J by 2 bases, 19 bases remained unmatched. The CDR3 is 21 amino acids. The CDR3, as DNA: TGTGCCTGTGACACCGTGAAGGCTAGTCCTGGGGGATACAAAGAGACCGATAAACTCATCTTT. Translation gives CACDTVKASPGGYKETDKLIF.

A note on this clone: TCRdb pairs this DNA with a much larger clone's protein that differs at residue 4, likely a read error; the protein shown was translated from the DNA. The gene calls are TRDV1 and TRDJ1; D is unresolved. Because TCRdb records no J gene, it was assigned here through a match of the DNA to germline. Germline values: CDR1 TSWWSYY, CDR2 QGS. There are 19 residues in the CDR3. DNA of the CDR3: TGTGCTCTTGAGGAACTAGGTCCTCCCGGAGAGGGGTCCACCGATAAACTCATCTTT. This encodes CALEELGPPGEGSTDKLIF.

Of note for this clone: The amino acid sequence in TCRdb belongs to a much larger clone and departs from this DNA's translation at residue 9, likely a sequencing read error; the sequence shown is translated from the DNA. The chain employs TRDV2 and TRDJ1; 8 bases map to TRDD3. The J gene, absent from TCRdb, was called here by matching the DNA to germline. Germline loops: CDR1 GEAIGNYY, CDR2 EKD. V lost 0 bases to trimming and J lost 0 bases; unmatched junction nucleotides: 23. This CDR3 is 22 amino acids long. CDR3 bases: TGTGCCTGTGACACCGACGAAGGAAATCAGAGTACTGGGGGGGCCTACACCGATAAACTCATCTTT. Translated: CACDTDEGNQSTGGAYTDKLIF.